This entry features one T cell receptor beta chain sequence. The sample is drawn from a study of blood T cell repertoires in COVID-19. The protocol was immunoSEQ multiplex PCR, while the TCRdb copy is restricted to in-frame clones and leaves out a portion. The repertoire includes 200,000 or so clones, 65% to 90% of them detected once, and approximately 5.9% sits in the top ten. Sequencing input: peripheral blood. This TCR came from a man of 80 years or more with acute or convalescent COVID-19.

The CDR3 here is CASSTTSGGTDTQYF. The CDR3 DNA is TGTGCCAGCAGCACTACTAGCGGAGGCACAGATACGCAGTATTTT. This chain links TRBV7-3 with TRBJ2-3; the match to TRBD2 covers 8 bases. The CDR3 covers 15 residues. Germline V gene lookup returns CDR1 SGHTA and CDR2 FQGTGA. The junction had 5 bases not matched to a gene; V was cut back by 5 bases and J by 1 base. Variable domain in full (rest from reference TRBV7-3 and TRBJ2-3): GAGVSQTPSNKVTEKGKYVELRCDPISGHTALYWYRQSLGQGPEFLIYFQGTGAADDSGLPNDRFFAVRPEGSVSTLKIQRTERGDSAVYLCASSTTSGGTDTQYFGPGTRLTVL.